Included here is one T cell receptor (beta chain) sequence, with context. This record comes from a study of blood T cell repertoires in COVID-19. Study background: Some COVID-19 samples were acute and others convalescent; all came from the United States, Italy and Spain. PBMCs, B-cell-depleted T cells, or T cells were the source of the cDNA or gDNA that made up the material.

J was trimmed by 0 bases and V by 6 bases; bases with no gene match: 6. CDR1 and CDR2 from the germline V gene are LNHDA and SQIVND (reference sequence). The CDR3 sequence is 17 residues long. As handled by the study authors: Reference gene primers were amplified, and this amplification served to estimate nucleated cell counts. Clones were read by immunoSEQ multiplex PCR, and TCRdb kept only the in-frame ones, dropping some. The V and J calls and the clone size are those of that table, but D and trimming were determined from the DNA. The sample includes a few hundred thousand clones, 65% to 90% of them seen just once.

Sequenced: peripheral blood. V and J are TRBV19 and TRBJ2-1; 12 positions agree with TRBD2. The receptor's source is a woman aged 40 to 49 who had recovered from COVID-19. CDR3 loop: CASSIPSGGDSYNEQFF. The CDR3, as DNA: TGTGCCAGTAGCATACCTAGCGGGGGGGACTCCTACAATGAGCAGTTCTTC.